These 6 T cell receptor beta chains came from one sample sequenced in a study of cytomegalovirus exposure and HLA in healthy donors. PCR amplification relied on 60 Vbeta primers (plus 13 Jbeta primers). The table came from immunoSEQ multiplex PCR; TCRdb's copy has only in-frame clones and leaves some out. The sample has about 99,000 clones; around 77% are singletons. The sequenced sample consisted of PBMCs. The receptors were sampled from a middle-aged man in good health and CMV-seronegative.

This clone was seen a few times. The rearrangement joins TRBV6-4 to TRBJ1-1; 7 nucleotides align to TRBD1. V shed 2 bases and J 3 bases; nucleotides not matched to a gene: 0. Germline values: CDR1 MRHNA, CDR2 SNTAGT. This CDR3 is built from 13 residues. CDR3 nucleotide sequence: TGTGCCAGCAGTGACAGGGGGCACACTGAAGCTTTCTTT. It translates to CASSDRGHTEAFF.

V and J are TRBV25-1 and TRBJ1-1; no clear D gene. CDR1 MGHDK and CDR2 SYGVNS come from the germline V gene. This CDR3 region has 13 residues. V lost 5 bases to trimming and J lost 3 bases, with 10 bases between them. The CDR3 nucleotides are TGTGCCAGCAGTACAGTCGTGGACACTGAAGCTTTCTTT. Its translation: CASSTVVDTEAFF.

Within the sample, this clone is medium-sized. V usage is TRBV6-4 and J usage is TRBJ2-3; 8 bases map to TRBD2. The CDR3 has 15 residues. The germline gives CDR1 MRHNA, CDR2 SNTAGT. J gave up 1 base and V 0 bases, and 0 bases lay outside the gene matches. CDR3 bases: TGTGCCAGCAGTGACTCTAGCGGGGGCACAGATACGCAGTATTTT. Its translation is CASSDSSGGTDTQYF.

This rearrangement joins TRBV27 to TRBJ1-1, with D maybe TRBD1 (5 bases). Germline CDR1 is MNHEY and CDR2 is SMNVEV (reference sequence). CDR3 length: 14 amino acids. Trimming left V 4 bases short and J 1 base short, with 10 bases between. CDR3 bases: TGTGCCAGCAGTTCCACAGGCAGGAACACTGAAGCTTTCTTT. Protein product: CASSSTGRNTEAFF.

This clone was found a few times. This rearrangement joins TRBV7-3 to TRBJ2-1; 8 bases map to TRBD1. The CDR3 is made up of 13 amino acids. J lost 8 bases, V lost 7 bases, and 7 bases had no gene match. Germline V lookup: CDR1 SGHTA, CDR2 FQGTGA. CDR3 sequence (DNA): TGTGCCAGCACCGCCGACAGGGGTCATGAGCAGTTCTTC. It codes for CASTADRGHEQFF. The full variable domain, completed using reference TRBV7-3 and TRBJ2-1, is GAGVSQTPSNKVTEKGKYVELRCDPISGHTALYWYRQSLGQGPEFLIYFQGTGAADDSGLPNDRFFAVRPEGSVSTLKIQRTERGDSAVYLCASTADRGHEQFFGPGTRLTVL.

The CDR3 coding sequence is TGTGCCAGCAGCACTGGGACAGGGGTAGACACTGAAGCTTTCTTT. It yields the protein CASSTGTGVDTEAFF. The chain has TRBV5-6 and TRBJ1-1, with 10 bases fitting TRBD1. The germline V gene has CDR1 SGHDT and CDR2 YYEEEE. V dropped 4 bases and J dropped 3; count of bases not matched to a gene: 6. The CDR3 runs 15 residues.